The subject of this entry is one TCR beta chain. The treatment denotes: about 20 received Ad26.COV2.S at low or high dose, single or two shots; about 5 received placebo; per-sample allocation not given. Sampling occurred on day 63 after the first vaccine or placebo injection. Wuhan-strain SARS-CoV-2 spike was expressed by the Ad26 vector that made up the vaccine. Profiled with immunoSEQ multiplex PCR; TCRdb holds only in-frame clones, not every one. The sample has about 420,000 clones; 88% are singletons. Germline CDR1 MNHEY, CDR2 SVGEGT. V was trimmed by 2 bases and J by 14 bases, leaving 13 bases between them. The CDR3 extends over 13 amino acids. This specimen comes from a study of Ad26.COV2.S vaccination and SARS-CoV-2 variants.

The TCR was taken from a person aged 18-60 years who received the Ad26.COV2.S COVID-19 vaccine or a placebo. This rearrangement joins TRBV6-2 or TRBV6-3 to TRBJ1-6; D uncertain. The source was peripheral blood, collected in a trial of Ad26.COV2.S vaccine versus placebo. The CDR3 nucleotides are TGTGCCAGCAGTTACCCGGGATTTCGAGCCCTCCACTTT. Amino acid sequence: CASSYPGFRALHF.